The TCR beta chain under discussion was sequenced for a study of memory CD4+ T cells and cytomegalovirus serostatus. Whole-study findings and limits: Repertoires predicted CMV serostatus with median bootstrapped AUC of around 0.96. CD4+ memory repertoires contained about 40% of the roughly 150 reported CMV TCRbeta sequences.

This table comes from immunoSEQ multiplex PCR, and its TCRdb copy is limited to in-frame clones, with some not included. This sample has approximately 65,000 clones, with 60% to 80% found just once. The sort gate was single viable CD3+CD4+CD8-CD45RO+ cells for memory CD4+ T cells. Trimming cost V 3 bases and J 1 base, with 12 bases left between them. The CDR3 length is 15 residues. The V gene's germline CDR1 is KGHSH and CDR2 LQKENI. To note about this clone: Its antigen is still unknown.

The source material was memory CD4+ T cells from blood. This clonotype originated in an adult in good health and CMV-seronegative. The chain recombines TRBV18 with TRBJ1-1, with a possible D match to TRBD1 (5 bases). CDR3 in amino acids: CASSPRGTPNTEAFF. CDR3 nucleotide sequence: TGTGCCAGCTCACCTCGCGGGACCCCGAACACTGAAGCTTTCTTT.